A selection of T cell receptor beta chains follows, all from one sample in a study of T cells in Graves' hyperthyroidism and ophthalmopathy. TCRdb reprocessed the multiplex PCR reads via MiXCR and lists one record per CDR3 protein. The repertoire includes 650,000 to 800,000 distinct CDR3 sequences, 45% of them detected once, and under 8% sits in the top ten. Sequencing input: peripheral blood or thyroid tissue (not recorded which). The receptors derive from an adult man with Graves' disease, either hyperthyroidism or ophthalmopathy (not recorded which). The CDR3 runs from the conserved cysteine through the conserved F or W. Each record gives: clone size, J gene, D gene, V gene, CDR3 DNA, CDR3 protein. The D gene is left open where the match is weak. Only part of the rows carry a size: once, few, many, or a class if the clone is expanded.

clone size: few; J gene: TRBJ2-7; D gene: .; V gene: TRBV7-2; CDR3 DNA: TGTGCCAGCAGCCAAGATAACGAGCAGTACTTC; CDR3 protein: CASSQDNEQYF
clone size: .; J gene: TRBJ1-2; D gene: TRBD1; V gene: TRBV29-1; CDR3 DNA: TGCAGCAGTTCTCGGACAGGGCTGGGCTATGGCTACACCTTC; CDR3 protein: CSSSRTGLGYGYTF
clone size: .; J gene: TRBJ2-2; D gene: .; V gene: TRBV2; CDR3 DNA: TGTGCCAGCAGTGGAGATCTATTGGCGAACACCGGGGAGCTGTTTTTT; CDR3 protein: CASSGDLLANTGELFF
clone size: many; J gene: TRBJ2-7; D gene: TRBD1; V gene: TRBV25-1; CDR3 DNA: TGTGCCAGCAGTGCACAGGGGAGTGTCTACGAGCAGTACTTC; CDR3 protein: CASSAQGSVYEQYF
clone size: .; J gene: TRBJ1-6; D gene: TRBD1; V gene: TRBV7-6; CDR3 DNA: TGTGCCAGCAGCTTAGAGGACAACCCCCGGGACAGGATGTTCACCCTCCACTTT; CDR3 protein: CASSLEDNPRDRMFTLHF
clone size: .; J gene: TRBJ1-5; D gene: .; V gene: TRBV5-1; CDR3 DNA: TGCGCCAGCAGCTTGGTGGGGAACAATCAGCCCCAGCATTTT; CDR3 protein: CASSLVGNNQPQHF
clone size: many; J gene: TRBJ1-2; D gene: TRBD1; V gene: TRBV29-1; CDR3 DNA: TGCAGCGTTGAGCCAGGGGGCGAGTATGGCTACACCTTC; CDR3 protein: CSVEPGGEYGYTF
clone size: .; J gene: TRBJ1-1; D gene: .; V gene: TRBV29-1; CDR3 DNA: TGCAGCGTAGCCGGGGCCAGGAACACTGAAGCTTTCTTT; CDR3 protein: CSVAGARNTEAFF
clone size: many; J gene: TRBJ1-1; D gene: TRBD1; V gene: TRBV29-1; CDR3 DNA: TGCAGCGTGGATGAGACAGGGTACACTGAAGCTTTCTTT; CDR3 protein: CSVDETGYTEAFF
clone size: few; J gene: TRBJ2-7; D gene: .; V gene: TRBV19; CDR3 DNA: TGTGCCAGTAGTAGGAGGGCGGGGACCTCCTACGAGCAGTACTTC; CDR3 protein: CASSRRAGTSYEQYF
clone size: many; J gene: TRBJ2-7; D gene: .; V gene: TRBV29-1; CDR3 DNA: TGCAGCGTATCCTCCCCTCACGAGCAGTACTTC; CDR3 protein: CSVSSPHEQYF
clone size: few; J gene: TRBJ1-1; D gene: TRBD1; V gene: TRBV6-5; CDR3 DNA: TGTGCCAGCAGTGAGAACAGGGGGCAGAGGGCTTTCTTT; CDR3 protein: CASSENRGQRAFF
clone size: many; J gene: TRBJ1-3; D gene: .; V gene: TRBV12-3/TRBV12-4; CDR3 DNA: TGTGCCAATCGGGCTGTCCCTGGAAACACCATATATTTT; CDR3 protein: CANRAVPGNTIYF
clone size: .; J gene: TRBJ1-6; D gene: TRBD1; V gene: TRBV25-1; CDR3 DNA: TGTGCCAGCAGGGGACAGGGAAGAAACAATTCACCCCTCCACTTT; CDR3 protein: CASRGQGRNNSPLHF
clone size: many; J gene: TRBJ2-7; D gene: .; V gene: TRBV6-6; CDR3 DNA: TGTGCCAGCAGCTATTCATCCTACGAGCAGTACTTC; CDR3 protein: CASSYSSYEQYF
clone size: .; J gene: TRBJ2-5; D gene: TRBD1; V gene: TRBV12-3/TRBV12-4; CDR3 DNA: TGTGCCAGCAGTGCCCACAGGGGTGGAGGCCAAGAGACCCAGTACTTC; CDR3 protein: CASSAHRGGGQETQYF
clone size: many; J gene: TRBJ2-7; D gene: .; V gene: TRBV2; CDR3 DNA: TGTGCCAGCGGGTCCTGGCAGGACGACGAGCAGTACTTC; CDR3 protein: CASGSWQDDEQYF
clone size: few; J gene: TRBJ1-2; D gene: .; V gene: TRBV24-1; CDR3 DNA: TGTGCCACCAGTGACCCCGGGACGGCTCTCTATGGCTACACCTTC; CDR3 protein: CATSDPGTALYGYTF
clone size: many; J gene: TRBJ1-2; D gene: .; V gene: TRBV29-1; CDR3 DNA: TGCAGCGTCTTGGGAAGGATGGGCTACACCTTC; CDR3 protein: CSVLGRMGYTF
clone size: .; J gene: TRBJ1-5; D gene: TRBD1; V gene: TRBV19; CDR3 DNA: TGTGCCAGTGTGTTGGGACAGGGGGTTAATCAGCCCCAGCATTTT; CDR3 protein: CASVLGQGVNQPQHF
clone size: many; J gene: TRBJ1-2; D gene: .; V gene: TRBV20-1; CDR3 DNA: TGCAGTGCTAGAACGACAGCTGACTATGGCTACACCTTC; CDR3 protein: CSARTTADYGYTF